The 2 T cell receptor beta chains given below trace back to one sample, sequenced in a study of quantifying T cell responses using KT2 cells (dated by TCRdb to about 2017). Context from the whole study: RNA was DNase-treated and reverse transcribed with TCR alpha and beta constant-region primers, mostly using SuperScript III.

The receptor library was made with UMI-ligation and nested PCR. TCRdb records Illumina MiSeq as the sequencer. T4 RNA ligase 1 was used to ligate a single-stranded oligonucleotide containing the Illumina SP2 sequence and a UMI to the 3' end of the cDNA. PCR1 consisted of three to four cycles (98 degrees C 15 s, 69 degrees C 30 s, 72 degrees C 40 s), and for the beta primer an equimolar mix of RC1.1 and RC1.2 was used to cover TRBC1 and TRBC2. The public sequencing data were trimmed at Q25 with fastp and processed into clonotypes with MiXCR by TCRdb, which kept only in-frame beta chains. Each record represents a unique CDR3 protein, reported with the most common genes and DNA among its rows. The sample records about 33,000 distinct CDR3 sequences, about a tenth of which are singletons. Jointly, the top ten make up 9.7% of the sample. The source material was PBMCs spiked with cells of the T cell clone KT2. The source is a human donor.

There are many counts of this clonotype. V gene TRBV6-1 combines with J gene TRBJ2-6; the match to TRBD2 covers 8 bases. The CDR3 totals 14 residues. Germline V CDR1 and CDR2: MNHNS, SASEGT. The V gene end was trimmed by 8 bases and the J gene end by 3 bases; junction bases not matched to a gene: 3. Written as DNA, the CDR3 is TGTGCCAGCGCCGGGGGGGATGGGGCCAACGTCCTGACTTTC. The encoded protein is CASAGGDGANVLTF.

The chain has TRBV7-2 and TRBJ1-2; TRBD1 might be the D (5 bases). Germline CDR1 reads SGHTA; CDR2 reads FQGNSA. The CDR3 consists of 16 residues. V was trimmed by 3 bases and J by 0 bases, leaving 14 bases between them. CDR3 nucleotide sequence: TGTGCCAGCAGCTTTAAGTCAGGGCCAGCTAACTATGGCTACACCTTC. Translating it yields CASSFKSGPANYGYTF.